The clone carrying this TCR beta chain was counted ten times or more. The antigen is undetermined. To make TCR beta libraries, researchers used iRepertoire HTBI primers and Arm-PCR of CDR3 regions. TCRdb processed the multiplex PCR reads anew with MiXCR; each CDR3 protein has one entry. The table records around 500,000 distinct CDR3 sequences, less than 25% of them present only once. Regarding time point: persistent/refractory GD, antithyroid drugs over 5 years with positive TRAb. After RNA was extracted from PBMCs, the TCR library was made from it. Staff drew around 8.5 milliliters of peripheral blood into EDTA tubes. This sample is drawn from a study of regulatory T cells in long-lasting Graves disease. Whole-study results and caveats: Peripheral blood alone, not thyroid tissue, underwent study.

Sample: peripheral blood mononuclear cells (PBMCs), taken when the disease was refractory, from a patient treated with antithyroid drugs. The sequence was obtained from a female donor with Graves disease.

CDR3 residues: CASSGPTGDPAWTQYF. The CDR3 coding sequence is TGTGCCAGCAGTGGACCCACCGGGGACCCCGCTTGGACCCAGTACTTC. The rearrangement joins TRBV2 to TRBJ2-5; D may match TRBD1 or TRBD2 (5 bases each). CDR1 SNHLY and CDR2 FYNNEI come from the germline V gene. Deletions cut 4 bases from V and 7 bases from J, with 22 bases between. CDR3 length: 16 residues.